The TCR beta chain under discussion was sequenced for a study of shared clonotypes between healthy human individuals. Germline CDR1 and CDR2: SGHTA and FQGNSA. The CDR3 sequence is 18 residues long. Trimming at V came to 0 bases and at J to 3 bases, leaving 8 bases not matched to a gene. The table came from immunoSEQ multiplex PCR; TCRdb's copy has only in-frame clones and leaves some out. The table has millions of clones, more than 85% seen once. The specimen sequenced was naive CD4+ T cells from PBMCs. Stated subset: CD45RA+ positively selected. This clonotype originated in a man aged 18 to 35 in good health. Some clones in this sample may be carry-over from other donors' samples. This rearrangement joins TRBV7-2 to TRBJ2-7; 13 bases fit TRBD2. CDR3 nucleotide sequence: TGTGCCAGCAGCTTAGCTTACGTCGGACTAGCGGGAGTCTACGAGCAGTACTTC. It encodes CASSLAYVGLAGVYEQYF.